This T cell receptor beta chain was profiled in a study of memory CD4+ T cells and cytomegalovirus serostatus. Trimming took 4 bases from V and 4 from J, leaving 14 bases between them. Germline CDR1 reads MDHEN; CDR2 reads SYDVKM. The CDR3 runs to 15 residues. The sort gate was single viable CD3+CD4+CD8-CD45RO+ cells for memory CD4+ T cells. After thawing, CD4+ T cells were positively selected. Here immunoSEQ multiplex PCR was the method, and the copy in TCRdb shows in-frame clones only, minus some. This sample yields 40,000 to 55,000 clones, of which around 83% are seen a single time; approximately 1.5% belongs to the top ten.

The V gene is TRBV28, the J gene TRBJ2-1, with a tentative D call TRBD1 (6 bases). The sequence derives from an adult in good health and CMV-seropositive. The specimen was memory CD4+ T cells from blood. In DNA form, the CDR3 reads TGTGCCAGCAGTTCCAGGGACACCCCGTACAATGAGCAGTTCTTC. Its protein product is CASSSRDTPYNEQFF.